The text below deals with one T cell receptor (beta chain). The PCR contained 60 Vbeta and 13 Jbeta primers. TCRdb's table, derived via immunoSEQ multiplex PCR, lists solely in-frame clones and lacks some. The table shows about 130,000 clones, with 82% occurring only once. Germline-derived CDR1 and CDR2 are SGHVS and FNYEAQ. With 6 bases removed from V and 2 bases from J, the gap between germline ends came to 15 bases. CDR3 length: 15 amino acids. These data belong to a study of cytomegalovirus exposure and HLA in healthy donors. Study details: Of the donors genotyped, about 390 in all, 75% to 85% fell in the Caucasian-associated ancestry cluster.

The source of this sequence is a boy between 2 and 10 years old in good health and CMV-seronegative. The chain combines TRBV7-6 with TRBJ2-3, with D tentatively TRBD2 (7 bases). Sequenced input: PBMCs. The CDR3 is CASRPLGGLTDTQYF. Here the CDR3 DNA reads TGTGCCAGCAGGCCCTTGGGGGGGCTCACAGATACGCAGTATTTT. The full variable domain, in which reference TRBV7-6 and TRBJ2-3 provide the parts outside the CDR3, is GAGVSQSPRYKVTKRGQDVALRCDPISGHVSLYWYRQALGQGPEFLTYFNYEAQQDKSGLPNDRFSAERPEGSISTLTIQRTEQRDSAMYRCASRPLGGLTDTQYFGPGTRLTVL.